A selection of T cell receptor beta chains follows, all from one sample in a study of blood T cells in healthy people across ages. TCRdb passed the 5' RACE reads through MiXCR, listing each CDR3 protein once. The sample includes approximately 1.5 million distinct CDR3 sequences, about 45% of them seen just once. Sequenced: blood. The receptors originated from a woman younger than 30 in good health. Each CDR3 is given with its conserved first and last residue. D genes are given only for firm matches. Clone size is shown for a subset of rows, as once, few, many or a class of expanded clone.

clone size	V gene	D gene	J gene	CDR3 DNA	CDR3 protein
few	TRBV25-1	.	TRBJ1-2	TGTGCCAGCAGTGAAAGACGGCAGGGGAGAAGGAATGGCTACACCTTC	CASSERRQGRRNGYTF
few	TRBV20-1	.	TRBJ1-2	TGCAGTGCTAGGGACCTTTGGAGGGCGAGCTATGGCTACACCTTC	CSARDLWRASYGYTF
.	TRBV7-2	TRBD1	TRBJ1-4	TGTGCCAGCAGCCCGGACAGGGCAAGGGCTAATGAAAAACTGTTTTTT	CASSPDRARANEKLFF
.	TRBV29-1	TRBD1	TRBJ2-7	TGCAGCGTTGCCAGGACAGGGTTAGACGAGCAGTACTTC	CSVARTGLDEQYF
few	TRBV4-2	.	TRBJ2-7	TGTGCCAGCAGCCAAGAACAGCACTTCTACGAGCAGTACTTC	CASSQEQHFYEQYF
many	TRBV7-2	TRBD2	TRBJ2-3	TGTGCCAGCAGCTTAGATAGCGGGACAGATACGCAGTATTTT	CASSLDSGTDTQYF
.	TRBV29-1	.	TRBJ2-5	TGCAGCGTTGTGCTGGCGGTCCATAATTTTGAGCAGTACTTC	CSVVLAVHNFEQYF
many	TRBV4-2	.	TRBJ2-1	TGTGCCAGCAGCCAGGACGGATCCTACAATGAGCAGTTCTTC	CASSQDGSYNEQFF
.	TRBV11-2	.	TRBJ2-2	TGTGCCAGCAGGGGAATTAGGACTACCCTCAGCACCGGGGAGCTGTTTTTT	CASRGIRTTLSTGELFF
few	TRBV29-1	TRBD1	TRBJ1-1	TGCAGCGCTGGACAGGACAACACTGAAGCTTTCTTT	CSAGQDNTEAFF
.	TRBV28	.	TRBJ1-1	TGTGCCAGCAGTTCCGCAGGGGAGGGGACTGAAGCTTTCTTT	CASSSAGEGTEAFF
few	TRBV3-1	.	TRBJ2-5	TGTGCCAGCAGCCAAGCTCTGGGGGGTAAGACCCAGTACTTC	CASSQALGGKTQYF
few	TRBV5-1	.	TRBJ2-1	TGCGCCAGCAGCTTGGCCAGGACCGATTTCAGGGGACCTTACAATGAGCAGTTCTTC	CASSLARTDFRGPYNEQFF
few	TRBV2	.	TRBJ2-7	TGTGCCAGCACTGAAGTCGGGGACTACGAGCAGTACTTC	CASTEVGDYEQYF
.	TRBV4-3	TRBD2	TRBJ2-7	TGCGCCAGCAGCCAGGGTGGACTAGCGGGATCCTACGAGCAGTACTTC	CASSQGGLAGSYEQYF
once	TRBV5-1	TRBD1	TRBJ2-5	TGCGCCAGCAGACTTATCCCCCGACAGGGCGGCGAGACCCAGTACTTC	CASRLIPRQGGETQYF
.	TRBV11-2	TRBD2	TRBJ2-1	TGTGCCAGCAGCGCATTCCTAGCGGGGGCGATAAATGAGCAGTTCTTC	CASSAFLAGAINEQFF
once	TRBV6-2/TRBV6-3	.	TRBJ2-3	TGTGCCAGCAGTTGGTCCGTGGGAGCAGGAGATACGCAGTATTTT	CASSWSVGAGDTQYF
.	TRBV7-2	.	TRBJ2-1	TGTGCCAGCAGCTCCCGGGACAACCGATACAATGAGCAGTTCTTC	CASSSRDNRYNEQFF
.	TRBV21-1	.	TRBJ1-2	TGTGCCAGCAGCACCCGGGACAGGCACGGCTACACCTTC	CASSTRDRHGYTF
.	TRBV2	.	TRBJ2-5	TGTGCCAGCAGTATGGCGGCGCAAGCGACCCAGTACTTC	CASSMAAQATQYF
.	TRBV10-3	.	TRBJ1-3	TGTGCCATCAGTCAGATTTCTGGAAACACCATATATTTT	CAISQISGNTIYF
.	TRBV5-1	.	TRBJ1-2	TGCGCCAGCAGCGGGAAGCCTATCGGGACTATCACAGATGGCTACACCTTC	CASSGKPIGTITDGYTF
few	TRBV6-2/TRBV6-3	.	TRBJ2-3	TGTGCCAGCAGTTACGCCGAGTGGGCAGATACGCAGTATTTT	CASSYAEWADTQYF
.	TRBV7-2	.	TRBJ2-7	TGTGCCAGCAGCTTGGCACGCAGAAGCTCCTACGAGCAGTACTTC	CASSLARRSSYEQYF
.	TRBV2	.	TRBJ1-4	TGTGCCACGGAGGAGGAGGCTAATGAAAAACTGTTTTTT	CATEEEANEKLFF
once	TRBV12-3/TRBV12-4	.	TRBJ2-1	TGTGCCAGCAGTGATGCGGGACAGTCCCAAGAGACCCAGTTCTTC	CASSDAGQSQETQFF
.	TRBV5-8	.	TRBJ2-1	TGTGCCAGCCTCCGGGCAGGGGATATTGGAGAGACCCAGTTCTTC	CASLRAGDIGETQFF